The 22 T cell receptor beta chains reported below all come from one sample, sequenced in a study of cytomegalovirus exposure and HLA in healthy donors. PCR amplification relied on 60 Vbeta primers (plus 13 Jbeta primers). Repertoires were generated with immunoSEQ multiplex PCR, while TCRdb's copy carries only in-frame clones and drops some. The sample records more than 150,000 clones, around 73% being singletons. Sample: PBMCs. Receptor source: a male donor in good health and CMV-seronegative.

The CDR3 coding sequence is TGTGCCAGAAGCTTAGGTCACAGAAGCACAGATACGCAGTATTTT. It is translated as CARSLGHRSTDTQYF. This chain uses TRBV7-5 with TRBJ2-3; TRBD1, the table's D call, was not compared with the DNA. TRBV7-5 is an annotated pseudogene. The CDR3 loop spans 15 amino acids.

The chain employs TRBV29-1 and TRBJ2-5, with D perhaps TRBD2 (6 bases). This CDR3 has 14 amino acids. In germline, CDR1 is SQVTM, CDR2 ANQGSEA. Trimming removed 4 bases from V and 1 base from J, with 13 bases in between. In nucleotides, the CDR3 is TGCAGCGTTGGGTTCGGGGGAGTCCAAGAGACCCAGTACTTC. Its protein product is CSVGFGGVQETQYF.

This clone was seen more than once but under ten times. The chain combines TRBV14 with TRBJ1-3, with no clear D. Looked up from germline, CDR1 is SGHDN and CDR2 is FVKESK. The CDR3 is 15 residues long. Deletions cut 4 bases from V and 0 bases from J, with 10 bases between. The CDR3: CASSRNGISGNTIYF. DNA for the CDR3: TGTGCCAGCAGCCGGAACGGGATCTCTGGAAACACCATATATTTT.

The CDR3 coding sequence is TGCAGCGTTGTGGGACTAGCTGAAGATGAGCAGTTCTTC. Protein product: CSVVGLAEDEQFF. The V and J genes are TRBV29-1 and TRBJ2-1; 9 bases are shared with TRBD2. This CDR3 is 13 amino acids long. Per germline, CDR1 SQVTM and CDR2 ANQGSEA. Unmatched junction bases numbered 6, after V lost 4 bases and J lost 8 bases.

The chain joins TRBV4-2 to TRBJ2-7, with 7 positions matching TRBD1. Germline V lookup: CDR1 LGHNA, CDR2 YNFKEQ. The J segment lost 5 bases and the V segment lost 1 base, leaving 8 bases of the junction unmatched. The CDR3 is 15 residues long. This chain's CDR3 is CASSQGPRQGNEQYF. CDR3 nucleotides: TGTGCCAGCAGCCAAGGACCCCGACAGGGAAACGAGCAGTACTTC.

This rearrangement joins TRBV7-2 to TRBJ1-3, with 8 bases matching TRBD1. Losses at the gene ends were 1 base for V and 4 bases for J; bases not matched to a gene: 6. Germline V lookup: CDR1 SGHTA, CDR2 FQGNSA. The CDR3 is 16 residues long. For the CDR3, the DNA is TGTGCCAGCAGCTTAGAGGGCAGGGGGCGCGGAAACACCATATATTTT. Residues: CASSLEGRGRGNTIYF.

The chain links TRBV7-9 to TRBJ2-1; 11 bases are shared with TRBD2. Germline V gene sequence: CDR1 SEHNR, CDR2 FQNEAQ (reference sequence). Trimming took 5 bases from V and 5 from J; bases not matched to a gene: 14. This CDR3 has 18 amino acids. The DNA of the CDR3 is TGTGCCAGCAGCCCGGGACAGCTCGGGACTAGCGGAAACAATGAGCAGTTCTTC. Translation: CASSPGQLGTSGNNEQFF.

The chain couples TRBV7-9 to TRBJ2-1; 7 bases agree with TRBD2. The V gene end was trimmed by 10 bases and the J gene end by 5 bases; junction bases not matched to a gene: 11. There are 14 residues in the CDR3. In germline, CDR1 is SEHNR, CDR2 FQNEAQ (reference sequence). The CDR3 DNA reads TGTGCCATTAGATCAGCGGGGCGTCACAATGAGCAGTTCTTC. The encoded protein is CAIRSAGRHNEQFF.

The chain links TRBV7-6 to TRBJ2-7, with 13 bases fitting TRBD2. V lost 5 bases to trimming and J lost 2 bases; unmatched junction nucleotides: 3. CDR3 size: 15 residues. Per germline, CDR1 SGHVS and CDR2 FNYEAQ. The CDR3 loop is CASSQGTSGTYEQYF. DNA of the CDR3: TGTGCCAGCAGCCAAGGGACTAGCGGGACCTACGAGCAGTACTTC.

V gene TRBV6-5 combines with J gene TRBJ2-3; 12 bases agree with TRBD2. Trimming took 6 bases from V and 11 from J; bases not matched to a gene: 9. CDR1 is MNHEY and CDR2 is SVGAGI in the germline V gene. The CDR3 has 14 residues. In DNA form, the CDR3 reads TGTGCCAGCAGACCCGGACTAGCGGGAAGTATGCAGTATTTT. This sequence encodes CASRPGLAGSMQYF.

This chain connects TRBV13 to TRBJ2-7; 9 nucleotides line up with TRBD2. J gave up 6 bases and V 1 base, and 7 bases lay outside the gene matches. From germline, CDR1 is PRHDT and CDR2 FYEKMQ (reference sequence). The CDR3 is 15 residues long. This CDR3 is CASSLESGGPLEQYF. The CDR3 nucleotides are TGTGCCAGCAGCTTAGAGAGCGGGGGGCCCCTCGAGCAGTACTTC.

CDR3 nucleotides: TGTGCCAGCAGTTTCGACGACAGGGCGGCCGGGGAGCTGTTTTTT. Amino acid sequence: CASSFDDRAAGELFF. The rearrangement uses TRBV28 and TRBJ2-2, with TRBD1 matching 7 bases. The CDR3 sequence is 15 residues long. The V gene's germline CDR1 is MDHEN and CDR2 SYDVKM. J was trimmed by 6 bases and V by 3 bases; bases with no gene match: 7.

The CDR3: CASMTGANTGELFF. The DNA for the CDR3 is TGTGCCAGCATGACAGGAGCGAACACCGGGGAGCTGTTTTTT. The chain carries TRBV27 and TRBJ2-2; weak D call: TRBD1 (6 bases). Trimming cost V 7 bases and J 0 bases, with 9 bases left between them. CDR3 length: 14 amino acids. CDR1 is MNHEY and CDR2 is SMNVEV in the germline V gene (reference sequence).

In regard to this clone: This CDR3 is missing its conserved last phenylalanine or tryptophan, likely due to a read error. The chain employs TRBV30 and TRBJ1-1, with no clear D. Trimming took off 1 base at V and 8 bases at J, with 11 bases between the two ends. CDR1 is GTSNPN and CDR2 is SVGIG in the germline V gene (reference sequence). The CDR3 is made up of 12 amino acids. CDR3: CAWSAAPGEAFL. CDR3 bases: TGTGCCTGGAGTGCAGCACCGGGGGAAGCTTTCCTT.

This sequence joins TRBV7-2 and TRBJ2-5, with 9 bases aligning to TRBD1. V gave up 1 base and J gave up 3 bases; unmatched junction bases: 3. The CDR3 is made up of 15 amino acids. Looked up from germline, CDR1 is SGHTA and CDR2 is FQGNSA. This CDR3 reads CASSLGRTGEETQYF. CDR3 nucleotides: TGTGCCAGCAGCTTAGGGCGGACAGGGGAAGAGACCCAGTACTTC. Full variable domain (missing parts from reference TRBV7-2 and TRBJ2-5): GAGVSQSPSNKVTEKGKDVELRCDPISGHTALYWYRQSLGQGLEFLIYFQGNSAPDKSGLPSDRFSAERTGGSVSTLTIQRTQQEDSAVYLCASSLGRTGEETQYFGPGTRLLVL.

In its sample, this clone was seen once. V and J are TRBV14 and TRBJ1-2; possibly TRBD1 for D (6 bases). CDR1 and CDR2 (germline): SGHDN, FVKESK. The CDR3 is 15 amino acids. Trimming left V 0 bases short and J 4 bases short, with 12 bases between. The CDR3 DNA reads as TGTGCCAGCAGCCAAGACAGGGGTGGTAGCTATGGCTACACCTTC. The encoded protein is CASSQDRGGSYGYTF.

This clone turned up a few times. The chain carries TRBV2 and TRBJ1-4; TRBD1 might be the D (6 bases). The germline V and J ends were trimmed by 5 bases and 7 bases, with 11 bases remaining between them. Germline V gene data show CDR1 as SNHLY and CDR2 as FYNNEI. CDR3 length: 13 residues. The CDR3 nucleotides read TGTGCCAGCAGTAGGGGGACGGGTGAAAAACTGTTTTTT. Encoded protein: CASSRGTGEKLFF.

The chain's CDR3 is CASSVLAGSYEQYF. CDR3 DNA sequence: TGCGCCAGCAGTGTCCTAGCGGGCAGCTACGAGCAGTACTTC. The gene calls are TRBV10-2 and TRBJ2-7; 8 bases align to TRBD2. This CDR3 is built from 14 residues. Germline trimming cut 4 bases from V and 3 bases from J; bases unmatched to any gene: 5. The V gene's germline CDR1 is WSHSY and CDR2 SAAADI.

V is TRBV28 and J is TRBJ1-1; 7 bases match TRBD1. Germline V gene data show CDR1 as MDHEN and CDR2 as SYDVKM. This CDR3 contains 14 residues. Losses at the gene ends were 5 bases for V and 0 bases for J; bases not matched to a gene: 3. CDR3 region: CASSPGTVNTEAFF. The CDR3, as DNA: TGTGCCAGCAGTCCCGGGACAGTGAACACTGAAGCTTTCTTT.

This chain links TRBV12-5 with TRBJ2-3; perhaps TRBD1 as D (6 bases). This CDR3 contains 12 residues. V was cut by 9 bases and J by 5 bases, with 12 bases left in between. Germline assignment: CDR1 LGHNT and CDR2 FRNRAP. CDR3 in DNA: TGTGCTAGCCGGACAGTTCAAGATACGCAGTATTTT. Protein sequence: CASRTVQDTQYF.

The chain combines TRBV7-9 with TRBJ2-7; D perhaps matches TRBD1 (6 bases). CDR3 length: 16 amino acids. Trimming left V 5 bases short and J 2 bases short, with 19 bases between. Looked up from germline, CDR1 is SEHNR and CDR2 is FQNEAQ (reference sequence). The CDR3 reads CASSGLRQVLTYEQYF. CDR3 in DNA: TGTGCCAGCAGCGGCCTGAGACAGGTGTTAACCTACGAGCAGTACTTC.

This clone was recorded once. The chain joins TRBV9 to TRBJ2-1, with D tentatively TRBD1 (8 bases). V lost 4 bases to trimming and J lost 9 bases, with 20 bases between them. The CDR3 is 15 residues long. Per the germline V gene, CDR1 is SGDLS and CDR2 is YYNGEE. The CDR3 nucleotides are TGTGCCAGCAGCCCCAAACCTACAGGGGGGGGTGAGCAGTTCTTC. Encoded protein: CASSPKPTGGGEQFF.